The T cell receptor (beta chain) under discussion was sequenced for a study of cytomegalovirus exposure and HLA in healthy donors. TCRdb keeps only in-frame clones here, not all; method: immunoSEQ multiplex PCR. In the table there are about 150,000 clones, 75% to 90% of which are singletons. The CDR3 is made up of 15 amino acids. Deletions cut 1 base from V and 4 bases from J, with 10 bases between. CDR1 and CDR2 from the germline V gene are LNHDA and SQIVND (reference sequence). The clonotype was recovered from a man younger than 30 in good health and CMV-seropositive. Input material: PBMCs. The V and J genes are TRBV19 and TRBJ2-2; D is perhaps TRBD1 (6 bases). The CDR3 loop is CASSIGGQPTGELFF. The CDR3 DNA follows: TGTGCCAGTAGTATAGGAGGACAGCCCACCGGGGAGCTGTTTTTT. Full variable domain (missing parts from reference TRBV19 and TRBJ2-2): DGGITQSPKYLFRKEGQNVTLSCEQNLNHDAMYWYRQDPGQGLRLIYYSQIVNDFQKGDIAEGYSVSREKKESFPLTVTSAQKNPTAFYLCASSIGGQPTGELFFGEGSRLTVL.